Below are 29 T cell receptor beta chains sequenced from a single sample in a study of blood T cell repertoires in COVID-19. Sequenced by immunoSEQ multiplex PCR; TCRdb stores in-frame clones only, minus some. Of 160,000 or so clones listed, more than 80% are singletons. Source material: peripheral blood. Receptor source: a human donor in a cohort sampled during active COVID-19.

This clone appeared a single time. This sequence joins TRBV6-5 and TRBJ2-7; 8 bases match TRBD1. Germline CDR1 MNHEY, CDR2 SVGAGI. Unmatched junction bases numbered 10, after V lost 0 bases and J lost 9 bases. This CDR3 region has 15 residues. This chain's CDR3 is CASSYSPQGADAQYF. The CDR3 DNA sequence: TGTGCCAGCAGTTACTCGCCCCAGGGGGCCGACGCGCAGTACTTC.

This chain links TRBV21-1 with TRBJ1-2; TRBD1, as called in the table, went unchecked against the DNA. TRBV21-1 has pseudogene status. The CDR3 runs to 15 residues. CDR3 sequence: CASSKESGGRYGYTF. The CDR3 DNA follows: TGTGCCAGCAGCAAAGAATCAGGGGGCCGGTATGGCTACACCTTC.

Note on this clone: Relative to the germline gene, one junction end is altered; a read error may explain this. The genes are TRBV6-9 and TRBJ2-2; D possibly corresponds to TRBD2 (5 bases). Germline CDR1 and CDR2: MNHGY and SVAAGI. This CDR3 has 16 residues. The CDR3 region is CASSYSVAPNAGELFF. Written as DNA, the CDR3 is TGTGCCAGCAGTTATTCGGTAGCGCCGAACGCCGGGGAGCTGTTTTTT.

This chain links TRBV19 with TRBJ2-2; 8 bases are shared with TRBD2. CDR1 and CDR2 from the germline V gene are LNHDA and SQIVND (reference sequence). The CDR3 runs 12 residues. Written as DNA, the CDR3 is TGTGTCAGCGGGAGAAACACCGGGGAGCTGTTTTTT. Translating it yields CVSGRNTGELFF.

The chain carries TRBV4-3 and TRBJ1-4, with D possibly TRBD1 on 6 matching bases. The germline V gene has CDR1 LGHNA and CDR2 YSLEER. Trimming removed 4 bases from V and 8 bases from J, with 20 bases in between. The CDR3 sequence is 16 residues long. CDR3 DNA sequence: TGCGCCAGCAGCCCAGACTCGGGAGGGGGGGGAGAAAAACTGTTTTTT. It encodes CASSPDSGGGGEKLFF.

J is TRBJ2-1 and V is TRBV4-3, with D perhaps matching TRBD2 (6 bases). CDR3 length: 16 residues. Germline CDR1 LGHNA, CDR2 YSLEER. V lost 0 bases, J lost 1 base, and 10 bases lay in between. CDR3 coding DNA: TGCGCCAGCAGCCAAGATCCCCGGGGGTCCTACAATGAGCAGTTCTTC. Translated: CASSQDPRGSYNEQFF.

The CDR3 reads CSAGGLAGVFYEQYF. The CDR3 DNA is TGCAGTGCTGGTGGACTAGCGGGAGTGTTCTACGAGCAGTACTTC. The chain couples TRBV20-1 to TRBJ2-7; TRBD2 aligns across 13 bases. The CDR3 extends over 15 amino acids. CDR1 DFQATT and CDR2 SNEGSKA come from the germline V gene (reference sequence). Trimming at V came to 5 bases and at J to 3 bases, leaving 7 bases not matched to a gene.

This chain joins TRBV19 and TRBJ1-1; D not resolved. V shed 7 bases and J shed 3 bases, with 15 bases lying between them. Germline values: CDR1 LNHDA, CDR2 SQIVND (reference sequence). The CDR3 has 14 amino acids. The chain's CDR3 is CASTQEPVYTEAFF. The CDR3 bases are TGTGCCAGTACCCAAGAACCGGTATACACTGAAGCTTTCTTT. Complete variable domain (other parts from reference TRBV19 and TRBJ1-1): DGGITQSPKYLFRKEGQNVTLSCEQNLNHDAMYWYRQDPGQGLRLIYYSQIVNDFQKGDIAEGYSVSREKKESFPLTVTSAQKNPTAFYLCASTQEPVYTEAFFGQGTRLTVV.

This chain connects TRBV7-3 to TRBJ2-7, with D possibly being TRBD2 (5 bases). This CDR3 contains 13 residues. With 0 bases removed from V and 3 bases from J, the gap between germline ends came to 6 bases. The germline CDR1 and CDR2 sequences are SGHTA and FQGTGA. This CDR3 is CASSLTRGYEQYF. The CDR3 DNA is TGTGCCAGCAGCTTAACCCGGGGCTACGAGCAGTACTTC.

The chain joins TRBV30 to TRBJ2-1; no firm D call. Germline lookup yields CDR1 GTSNPN and CDR2 SVGIG (reference sequence). V was trimmed by 2 bases and J by 0 bases, leaving 5 bases between them. CDR3 size: 13 residues. CDR3 amino acids: CAWSPSSYNEQFF. The CDR3 coding sequence is TGTGCCTGGAGTCCGAGCTCCTACAATGAGCAGTTCTTC.

This clone has just one count. V and J are TRBV7-3 and TRBJ2-1, with 9 positions matching TRBD2. This CDR3 has 16 amino acids. Germline V gene sequence: CDR1 SGHTA, CDR2 FQGTGA. V was clipped by 5 bases and J by 7 bases; unmatched bases: 12. The DNA for the CDR3 is TGTGCCAGCAGCCCCACGACCGGGACTAGCAATAATGAGCAGTTCTTC. It is translated as CASSPTTGTSNNEQFF.

The chain joins TRBV7-6 to TRBJ2-3; 10 bases are shared with TRBD2. Per the germline V gene, CDR1 is SGHVS and CDR2 is FNYEAQ. V lost 5 bases to trimming and J lost 4 bases; unmatched junction nucleotides: 18. The CDR3 has 19 residues. CDR3 nucleotides: TGTGCCAGCAGCCTAAATACCAAAGTGGGGACTAGCGAAGCAGATACGCAGTATTTT. Residues: CASSLNTKVGTSEADTQYF.

This clone occurred a few times. The genes are TRBV6-2 or TRBV6-3 and TRBJ1-2; 7 nucleotides line up with TRBD1. Looked up from germline, CDR1 is MNHEY and CDR2 is SVGEGT. This CDR3 region has 15 residues. After removal of 4 bases from V and 3 bases from J, the junction contained 8 bases not matched to a gene. The CDR3 DNA reads as TGTGCCAGCAGTTTAAGAGGGACAGCGGACTATGGCTACACCTTC. Residues: CASSLRGTADYGYTF.

This clone was found a few times. The chain combines TRBV10-3 with TRBJ2-3, with D tentatively TRBD1 (5 bases). V shed 0 bases and J shed 4 bases, with 14 bases lying between them. The CDR3 length is 16 residues. Germline CDR1 reads ENHRY; CDR2 reads SYGVKD. In DNA, the CDR3 is TGTGCCATCAGTGAGTCGGGTGGCAGGGCGGCAGATACGCAGTATTTT. Amino acids: CAISESGGRAADTQYF.

The chain has TRBV21-1 and TRBJ1-1; whether TRBD1, the table's D call, matches the DNA was not checked. TRBV21-1 is labeled a pseudogene. The CDR3 is 15 residues long. The CDR3 reads CASSKFRHTATEAFF. DNA of the CDR3: TGTGCCAGCAGCAAATTCCGACACACCGCCACTGAAGCTTTCTTT.

This clone was counted a single time. The rearrangement links TRBV3-1 (or the pseudogene TRBV3-2) to TRBJ2-3; 9 bases line up with TRBD1. With 4 bases clipped from V and 0 bases from J, the junction kept 2 bases outside the gene matches. Looked up from germline, CDR1 is LGHDT and CDR2 is YNNKEL (reference sequence). This CDR3 contains 15 residues. The CDR3 nucleotides read TGTGCCAGCAGCCTCGGGACAGGGAGCACAGATACGCAGTATTTT. Protein product: CASSLGTGSTDTQYF.

The chain carries TRBV6-5 and TRBJ1-1; D perhaps matches TRBD1 (5 bases). V lost 2 bases to trimming and J lost 0 bases, with 10 bases between them. The CDR3 runs to 15 residues. Germline CDR1 reads MNHEY; CDR2 reads SVGAGI. DNA of the CDR3: TGTGCCAGCAGTTACGGGGGGGTCGTGAACACTGAAGCTTTCTTT. Residues: CASSYGGVVNTEAFF.

This clone appeared a few times. The genes are TRBV2 and TRBJ2-5; D gene ambiguous. Germline values: CDR1 SNHLY, CDR2 FYNNEI. This CDR3 has 13 amino acids. V lost 7 bases, J lost 7 bases, and 16 bases lay in between. The CDR3 loop is CASTEPPLGTQYF. DNA of the CDR3: TGTGCCAGCACCGAGCCCCCCCTTGGGACCCAGTACTTC.

The chain links TRBV7-6 to TRBJ2-2; D possibly corresponds to TRBD1 (5 bases). The CDR3 contains 13 residues. The V end was cut by 1 base, the J end by 6 bases, with 6 bases between. Germline CDR1 SGHVS, CDR2 FNYEAQ. CDR3 DNA sequence: TGTGCCAGCAGCTTAGGGGGCGCCGGGGAGCTGTTTTTT. It specifies CASSLGGAGELFF.

The V and J genes are TRBV7-2 and TRBJ1-6, with 9 bases fitting TRBD1. The CDR3 extends over 15 amino acids. V lost 6 bases to trimming and J lost 5 bases; unmatched junction nucleotides: 5. Germline V lookup: CDR1 SGHTA, CDR2 FQGNSA. The CDR3 is CASSLQGADNSPLHF. In nucleotides, the CDR3 is TGTGCCAGCAGTTTACAGGGGGCCGATAATTCACCCCTCCACTTT.

This rearrangement joins TRBV12-5 to TRBJ1-1; no clear D gene. Germline values: CDR1 LGHNT, CDR2 FRNRAP. The CDR3 has 14 residues. Trimming took off 5 bases at V and 5 bases at J, with 15 bases between the two ends. CDR3 loop: CASGPGVGWTEAFF. The CDR3 DNA reads as TGTGCTAGTGGTCCTGGTGTCGGGTGGACTGAAGCTTTCTTT.

The chain has TRBV19 and TRBJ1-1; TRBD1 agrees at 9 bases. Germline CDR1 and CDR2: LNHDA and SQIVND (reference sequence). V lost 10 bases to trimming and J lost 6 bases; unmatched junction nucleotides: 6. This CDR3 region has 12 residues. The CDR3 DNA reads TGTGCCACCGGACAGGGGTGGGCTGAAGCTTTCTTT. Translation: CATGQGWAEAFF.

As DNA, the CDR3 is TGCAGCGTTGCGACGGACAGAGATGAGCAGTTCTTC. Its translation: CSVATDRDEQFF. The rearrangement joins TRBV29-1 to TRBJ2-1, with a tentative D call TRBD1 (6 bases). The CDR3 has 12 amino acids. Trimming took off 4 bases at V and 8 bases at J, with 12 bases between the two ends. CDR1 and CDR2 (germline): SQVTM, ANQGSEA.

In DNA, the CDR3 is TGTGCTAGTGGTAACAGGGCCCAAGAGACCCAGTACTTC. Protein: CASGNRAQETQYF. The chain links TRBV12-5 to TRBJ2-5; D perhaps matches TRBD1 (6 bases). Germline CDR1 LGHNT, CDR2 FRNRAP. The V and J ends lost 5 bases and 1 base respectively, with 8 bases between them. The CDR3 is made up of 13 amino acids.

This clone was recorded only once. V usage is TRBV19 and J usage is TRBJ2-2; 10 nucleotides line up with TRBD1. Per the germline V gene, CDR1 is LNHDA and CDR2 is SQIVND (reference sequence). This CDR3 has 16 amino acids. The ends lost 7 bases at V and 4 bases at J; junction bases unmatched: 9. CDR3 in amino acids: CASTLEDRGSTGELFF. In DNA, the CDR3 is TGTGCCAGTACCCTGGAGGACAGGGGGTCCACCGGGGAGCTGTTTTTT.

The CDR3: CASSLGSNNSPLHF. CDR3 coding DNA: TGTGCCAGCAGTTTGGGCAGTAACAATTCACCCCTCCACTTT. The V gene is TRBV27, the J gene TRBJ1-6; D unresolved. Germline V CDR1 and CDR2: MNHEY, SMNVEV (reference sequence). Deletions cut 3 bases from V and 7 bases from J, with 10 bases between. The CDR3 totals 14 residues.

The chain employs TRBV7-2 and TRBJ2-7; D gene unclear. Between the trimmed V and J ends, which lost 5 bases and 2 bases, there was a span of 16 bases. CDR3 length: 15 amino acids. Germline CDR1 SGHTA, CDR2 FQGNSA. The CDR3 here is CASSASRIPPYEQYF. The CDR3 bases are TGTGCCAGCAGCGCCTCTAGAATCCCCCCCTACGAGCAGTACTTC.

V usage is TRBV21-1 and J usage is TRBJ2-1; the table's D call, TRBD2, was not checked against the DNA. TRBV21-1 is termed a pseudogene. The CDR3 is 13 residues long. The CDR3 sequence: CASSIQLEHEQFF. CDR3 DNA: TGTGCCAGCAGCATCCAACTAGAGCATGAGCAGTTCTTC.

The chain links TRBV5-5 to TRBJ1-5; D ambiguous. The CDR3 is made up of 13 amino acids. The V end was cut by 4 bases, the J end by 3 bases, with 8 bases between. Germline assignment: CDR1 SGHKS and CDR2 YYEKEE (reference sequence). CDR3: CASSRSVNQPQHF. DNA for the CDR3: TGTGCCAGCAGCCGCAGTGTCAATCAGCCCCAGCATTTT.